The T cell receptor beta chain under discussion was sequenced for a study of shared clonotypes between healthy human individuals. Profiling relied on immunoSEQ multiplex PCR, and the TCRdb table lists in-frame clones only, not all of them. The sample has hundreds of thousands of clones; roughly 78% are singletons. CDR1 is SGDLS, CDR2 YYNGEE, per germline. Trimming at V came to 0 bases and at J to 12 bases, leaving 1 base not matched to a gene. The CDR3 covers 13 residues. This receptor was taken from a woman aged 25 to 39 in good health. Sequencing was carried out using memory CD4+ T cells sorted from blood. Sample subset: CD45RA-negative fraction. This chain connects TRBV9 to TRBJ2-1; 12 nucleotides line up with TRBD2. The CDR3 here is CASSVGGLAGQFF. The CDR3 DNA follows: TGTGCCAGCAGCGTAGGGGGACTAGCGGGGCAGTTCTTC.